Presented here are 19 T cell receptor beta chains from one specimen sequenced in a study of OX40 agonist ivuxolimab in advanced cancers. Method: immunoSEQ multiplex PCR; TCRdb's copy keeps in-frame clones and lacks some. The repertoire includes tens of thousands of clones, 85% to 90% of them detected once, and roughly 2.1% sits in the top ten. The sequencing used CD4+ or CD8+ T cells sorted from blood, collected in a trial of the OX40 agonist ivuxolimab. These receptors all stem from an adult with an advanced solid tumor such as melanoma, head and neck, liver or kidney cancer.

The chain couples TRBV5-4 to TRBJ1-1, with a weak D call TRBD1 (5 bases). In germline, CDR1 is SGHNT, CDR2 YYREEE (reference sequence). CDR3 length: 15 residues. V was pared by 4 bases and J by 0 bases, with 13 bases between. CDR3 sequence reads: CASSLGGTMNTEAFF. In DNA, the CDR3 is TGTGCCAGCAGCCTCGGGGGTACGATGAACACTGAAGCTTTCTTT.

CDR3 protein: CASSPWDSANTGELFF. CDR3 DNA sequence: TGTGCCAGCAGCCCCTGGGACTCCGCGAACACCGGGGAGCTGTTTTTT. The chain carries TRBV7-3 and TRBJ2-2; a weak D match, TRBD2 (6 bases). The CDR3 totals 16 residues. From germline, CDR1 is SGHTA and CDR2 FQGTGA. V lost 5 bases to trimming and J lost 0 bases, with 13 bases between them. Supplemented by reference TRBV7-3 and TRBJ2-2, the full variable domain reads GAGVSQTPSNKVTEKGKYVELRCDPISGHTALYWYRQSLGQGPEFLIYFQGTGAADDSGLPNDRFFAVRPEGSVSTLKIQRTERGDSAVYLCASSPWDSANTGELFFGEGSRLTVL.

The J gene is TRBJ1-2, the V gene TRBV2, with 7 bases fitting TRBD1. Trimming at V came to 6 bases and at J to 5 bases, leaving 9 bases not matched to a gene. This CDR3 spans 14 amino acids. Germline lookup yields CDR1 SNHLY and CDR2 FYNNEI. The CDR3 region has the DNA TGTGCCAGCAGCAGGACAGGAACCCAATATGGCTACACCTTC. Amino acid sequence: CASSRTGTQYGYTF.

The V call is TRBV6-5, the J call TRBJ2-2, with a tentative D call TRBD2 (6 bases). Germline lookup yields CDR1 MNHEY and CDR2 SVGAGI. The CDR3 runs 14 residues. The ends were cut back, 6 bases at V and 6 bases at J, with 14 bases in the middle. This chain's CDR3 is CASSREYQSGELFF. The CDR3, as DNA: TGTGCCAGCAGCCGGGAGTATCAGTCCGGGGAGCTGTTTTTT.

J is TRBJ1-1 and V is TRBV5-6, with D uncertain. Germline V CDR1 and CDR2: SGHDT, YYEEEE. This CDR3 spans 14 amino acids. V gave up 2 bases and J gave up 0 bases, with 8 bases separating them. CDR3 coding DNA: TGTGCCAGCAGCTTTGCATCCATGAACACTGAAGCTTTCTTT. This sequence encodes CASSFASMNTEAFF. Variable domain in full (rest from reference TRBV5-6 and TRBJ1-1): DAGVTQSPTHLIKTRGQQVTLRCSPKSGHDTVSWYQQALGQGPQFIFQYYEEEERQRGNFPDRFSGHQFPNYSSELNVNALLLGDSALYLCASSFASMNTEAFFGQGTRLTVV.

This rearrangement joins TRBV5-4 to TRBJ2-1; no reliable D call. Germline-derived CDR1 and CDR2 are SGHNT and YYREEE (reference sequence). This CDR3 has 13 amino acids. The V end was cut by 0 bases, the J end by 7 bases, with 8 bases between. CDR3 DNA: TGTGCCAGCAGCTTGGACCCAGAAAATGAGCAGTTCTTC. Translation gives CASSLDPENEQFF.

In nucleotides, the CDR3 is TGCGCCAGCAGCCGATCCGGGACAGGGGGCGGCACAGATACGCAGTATTTT. Translated: CASSRSGTGGGTDTQYF. This rearrangement joins TRBV5-1 to TRBJ2-3, with 12 bases that match TRBD1. Per germline, CDR1 SGHRS and CDR2 YFSETQ. Trimming cost V 4 bases and J 1 base; bases outside gene matches: 7. There are 17 residues in the CDR3.

The chain carries TRBV18 and TRBJ2-3, with 9 bases matching TRBD2. J was trimmed by 6 bases and V by 3 bases; bases with no gene match: 1. The CDR3 covers 13 residues. In germline, CDR1 is KGHSH, CDR2 LQKENI. As DNA, the CDR3 is TGTGCCAGCTCACCTAGCGGGAGTGATACGCAGTATTTT. Translation gives CASSPSGSDTQYF.

V usage is TRBV6-1 and J usage is TRBJ2-1; D remains unclear. Germline CDR1 MNHNS, CDR2 SASEGT. The CDR3 is 11 amino acids. V lost 6 bases and J lost 10, with 10 bases in between. The CDR3 DNA reads TGTGCCAGCAGCACTTTAAAGGAGCAGTTCTTC. This translates into CASSTLKEQFF.

The chain couples TRBV30 to TRBJ1-4, with a tentative D call TRBD1 (6 bases). V gave up 5 bases and J gave up 5 bases, with 6 bases separating them. CDR1 and CDR2 from the germline V gene are GTSNPN and SVGIG (reference sequence). The CDR3 is 11 residues long. The CDR3 DNA is TGTGCCTGGCAGGGGAATGAAAAACTGTTTTTT. It translates to CAWQGNEKLFF.

This rearrangement joins TRBV30 to TRBJ1-1, with no clear D. The germline V gene has CDR1 GTSNPN and CDR2 SVGIG (reference sequence). The length of the CDR3 is 14 residues. V lost 2 bases to trimming and J lost 4 bases, with 14 bases between them. The CDR3 protein is CAWSKNTGGTEAFF. DNA of the CDR3: TGTGCCTGGAGTAAAAACACGGGAGGCACTGAAGCTTTCTTT.

The rearrangement joins TRBV6-6 to TRBJ1-1; TRBD1 might be the D (6 bases). Trimming took 0 bases from V and 5 from J, leaving 16 bases between them. Germline CDR1 reads MNHNY; CDR2 reads SVGAGI (reference sequence). This CDR3 is 16 amino acids long. DNA of the CDR3: TGTGCCAGCAGTTACTCCCCAGGGGCTCAAGGAACTGAAGCTTTCTTT. Amino acids: CASSYSPGAQGTEAFF.

The chain recombines TRBV5-1 with TRBJ1-1; perhaps TRBD1 as D (5 bases). V was pared by 0 bases and J by 4 bases, with 7 bases between. Per the germline V gene, CDR1 is SGHRS and CDR2 is YFSETQ. CDR3 size: 13 residues. The CDR3 loop reads CASSLDRTTEAFF. The DNA for the CDR3 is TGCGCCAGCAGCTTGGACAGGACCACTGAAGCTTTCTTT.

This chain uses TRBV6-5 with TRBJ2-2; TRBD2 agrees at 9 bases. The germline V gene encodes CDR1 MNHEY and CDR2 SVGAGI. V lost 5 bases and J lost 4; bases outside the gene matches: 2. This CDR3 has 14 residues. The CDR3 nucleotides are TGTGCCAGCAGTCATAGCGGGGGCACCGGGGAGCTGTTTTTT. It codes for CASSHSGGTGELFF.

This clone came up once. The rearrangement links TRBV11-3 to TRBJ2-7; TRBD1 agrees at 11 bases. Germline CDR1 reads SGHNT; CDR2 reads YENEEA. V lost 5 bases, J lost 3 bases, and 6 bases stayed unmatched. This CDR3 spans 15 amino acids. For the CDR3, the DNA is TGTGCCAGCAGCCGGGCGGGACAGGGGGTCTACGAGCAGTACTTC. Protein product: CASSRAGQGVYEQYF.

The chain combines TRBV5-1 with TRBJ2-2; D is ambiguous. The CDR3 is 15 amino acids. Trimming left V 1 base short and J 2 bases short, with 9 bases between. Germline-derived CDR1 and CDR2 are SGHRS and YFSETQ. The chain's CDR3 is CASSLLQINTGELFF. DNA of the CDR3: TGCGCCAGCAGCTTGTTACAGATTAACACCGGGGAGCTGTTTTTT.

V and J are TRBV28 and TRBJ2-1; D might be TRBD2 (5 bases). With 8 bases removed from V and 0 bases from J, the gap between germline ends came to 14 bases. This CDR3 contains 15 residues. The germline gives CDR1 MDHEN, CDR2 SYDVKM. DNA of the CDR3: TGTGCCAGCCAGGCCTTAGCGAGCTCCTACAATGAGCAGTTCTTC. It translates to CASQALASSYNEQFF.

The gene calls are TRBV5-6 and TRBJ1-2; 7 nucleotides agree with TRBD1. The V gene end was trimmed by 0 bases and the J gene end by 6 bases; junction bases not matched to a gene: 2. Germline V CDR1 and CDR2: SGHDT, YYEEEE. The CDR3 consists of 13 residues. In nucleotides, the CDR3 is TGTGCCAGCAGCTTGGGGCAGGGGGATGGCTACACCTTC. Translating gives CASSLGQGDGYTF.

This chain joins TRBV19 and TRBJ2-1; no clear D. Germline V CDR1 and CDR2: LNHDA, SQIVND (reference sequence). CDR3 length equals 15 residues. V was shortened by 4 bases and J by 0 bases, with 10 bases between the two germline ends. CDR3 region: CASSTDVSSYNEQFF. The CDR3 nucleotides are TGTGCCAGTAGTACGGACGTGAGCTCCTACAATGAGCAGTTCTTC.